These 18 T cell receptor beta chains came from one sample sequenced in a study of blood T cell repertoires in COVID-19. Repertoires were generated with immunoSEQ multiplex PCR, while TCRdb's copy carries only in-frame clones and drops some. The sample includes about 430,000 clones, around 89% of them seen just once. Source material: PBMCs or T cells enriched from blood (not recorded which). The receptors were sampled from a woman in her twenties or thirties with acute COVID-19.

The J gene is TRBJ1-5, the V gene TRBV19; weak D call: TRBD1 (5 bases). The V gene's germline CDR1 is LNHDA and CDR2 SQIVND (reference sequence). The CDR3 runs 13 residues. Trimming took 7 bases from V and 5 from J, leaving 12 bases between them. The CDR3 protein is CASKGQDHQPQHF. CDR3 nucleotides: TGTGCCAGTAAGGGGCAGGATCATCAGCCCCAGCATTTT.

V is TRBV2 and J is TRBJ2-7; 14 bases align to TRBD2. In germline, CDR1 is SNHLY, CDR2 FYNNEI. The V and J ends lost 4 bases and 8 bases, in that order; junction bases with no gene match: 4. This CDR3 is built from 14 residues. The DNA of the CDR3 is TGTGCCAGCAGTGCCGGGACTAGCGGGGGTCAGCAGTACTTC. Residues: CASSAGTSGGQQYF.

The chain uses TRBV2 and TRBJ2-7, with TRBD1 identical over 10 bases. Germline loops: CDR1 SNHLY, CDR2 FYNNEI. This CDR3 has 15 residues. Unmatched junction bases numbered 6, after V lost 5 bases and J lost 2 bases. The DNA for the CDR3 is TGTGCCAGCAGTTTTCAAGGACAGGGGGCCTACGAGCAGTACTTC. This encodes CASSFQGQGAYEQYF.

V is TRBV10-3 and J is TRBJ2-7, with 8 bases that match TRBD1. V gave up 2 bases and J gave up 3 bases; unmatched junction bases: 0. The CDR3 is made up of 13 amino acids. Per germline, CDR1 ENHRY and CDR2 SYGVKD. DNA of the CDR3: TGTGCCATCAGTGAGGGACAGGGCTACGAGCAGTACTTC. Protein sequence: CAISEGQGYEQYF.

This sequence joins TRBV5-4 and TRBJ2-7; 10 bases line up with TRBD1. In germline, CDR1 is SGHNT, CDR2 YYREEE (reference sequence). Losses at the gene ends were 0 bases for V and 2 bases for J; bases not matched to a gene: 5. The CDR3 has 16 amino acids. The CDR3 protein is CASSLALGQGAYEQYF. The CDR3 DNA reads TGTGCCAGCAGCTTGGCCTTAGGACAGGGGGCCTACGAGCAGTACTTC.

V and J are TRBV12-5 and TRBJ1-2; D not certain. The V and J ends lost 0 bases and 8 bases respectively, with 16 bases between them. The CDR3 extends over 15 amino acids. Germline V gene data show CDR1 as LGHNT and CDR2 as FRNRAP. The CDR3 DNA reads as TGTGCTAGTGGTTTGGTACCCGGAGAACCTGGCGGCTACACCTTC. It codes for CASGLVPGEPGGYTF.

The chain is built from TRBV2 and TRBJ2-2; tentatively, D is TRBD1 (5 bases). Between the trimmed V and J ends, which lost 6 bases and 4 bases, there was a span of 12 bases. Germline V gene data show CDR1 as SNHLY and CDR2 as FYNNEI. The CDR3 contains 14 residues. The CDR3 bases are TGTGCCAGCAGGGACATTCGTAGCACCGGGGAGCTGTTTTTT. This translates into CASRDIRSTGELFF.

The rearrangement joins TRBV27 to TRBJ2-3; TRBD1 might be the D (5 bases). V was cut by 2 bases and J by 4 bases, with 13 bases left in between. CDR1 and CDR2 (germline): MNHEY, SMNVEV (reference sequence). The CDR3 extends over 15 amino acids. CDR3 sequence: CASSLGQGKADTQYF. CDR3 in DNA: TGTGCCAGCAGTTTAGGGCAGGGTAAGGCAGATACGCAGTATTTT.

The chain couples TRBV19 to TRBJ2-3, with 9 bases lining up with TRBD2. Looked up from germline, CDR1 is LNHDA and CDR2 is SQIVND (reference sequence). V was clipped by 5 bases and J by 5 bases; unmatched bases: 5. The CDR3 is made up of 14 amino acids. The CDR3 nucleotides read TGTGCCAGTAGTCCTAGCGGGGTCCGAGATACGCAGTATTTT. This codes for CASSPSGVRDTQYF.

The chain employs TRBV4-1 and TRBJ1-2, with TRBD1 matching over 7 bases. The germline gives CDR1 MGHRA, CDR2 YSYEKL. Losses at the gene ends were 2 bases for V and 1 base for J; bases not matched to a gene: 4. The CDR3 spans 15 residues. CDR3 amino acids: CASSQRGQLNYGYTF. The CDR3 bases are TGCGCCAGCAGCCAAAGGGGACAGCTTAACTATGGCTACACCTTC.

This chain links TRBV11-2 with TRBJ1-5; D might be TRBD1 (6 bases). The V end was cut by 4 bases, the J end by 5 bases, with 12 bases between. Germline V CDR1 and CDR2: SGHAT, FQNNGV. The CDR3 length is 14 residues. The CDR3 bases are TGTGCCAGCAGCTCCCAAGGGGGGGATCAGCCCCAGCATTTT. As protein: CASSSQGGDQPQHF. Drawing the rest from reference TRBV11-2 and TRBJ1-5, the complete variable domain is EAGVAQSPRYKIIEKRQSVAFWCNPISGHATLYWYQQILGQGPKLLIQFQNNGVVDDSQLPKDRFSAERLKGVDSTLKIQPAKLEDSAVYLCASSSQGGDQPQHFGDGTRLSIL.

The CDR3 loop reads CASSPDRANEKLFF. The CDR3 bases are TGTGCCAGCAGCCCGGACAGGGCTAATGAAAAACTGTTTTTT. The chain employs TRBV7-9 and TRBJ1-4; the match to TRBD1 covers 8 bases. The CDR3 totals 14 residues. Per germline, CDR1 SEHNR and CDR2 FQNEAQ (reference sequence). V gave up 5 bases and J gave up 3 bases; unmatched junction bases: 2.

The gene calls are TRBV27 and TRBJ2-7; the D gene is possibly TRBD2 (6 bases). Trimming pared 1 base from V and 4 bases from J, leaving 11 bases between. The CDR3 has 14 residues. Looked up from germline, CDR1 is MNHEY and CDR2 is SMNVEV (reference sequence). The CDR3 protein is CASSLLAEGYEQYF. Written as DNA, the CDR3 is TGTGCCAGCAGTTTATTAGCGGAAGGATACGAGCAGTACTTC.

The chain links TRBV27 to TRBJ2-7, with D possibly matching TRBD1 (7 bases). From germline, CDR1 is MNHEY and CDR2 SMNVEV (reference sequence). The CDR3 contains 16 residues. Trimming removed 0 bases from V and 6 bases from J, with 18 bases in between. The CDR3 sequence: CASSLSDREAESEQYF. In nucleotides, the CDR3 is TGTGCCAGCAGTTTATCCGACAGGGAGGCTGAGAGCGAGCAGTACTTC.

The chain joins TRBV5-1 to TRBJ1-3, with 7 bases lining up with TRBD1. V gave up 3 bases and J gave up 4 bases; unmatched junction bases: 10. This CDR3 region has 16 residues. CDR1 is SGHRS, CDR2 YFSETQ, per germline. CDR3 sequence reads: CASSYGTTGSGNTIYF. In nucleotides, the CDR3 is TGCGCCAGCAGCTATGGGACGACAGGGTCGGGAAACACCATATATTTT. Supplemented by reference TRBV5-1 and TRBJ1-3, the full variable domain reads KAGVTQTPRYLIKTRGQQVTLSCSPISGHRSVSWYQQTPGQGLQFLFEYFSETQRNKGNFPGRFSGRQFSNSRSEMNVSTLELGDSALYLCASSYGTTGSGNTIYFGEGSWLTVV.

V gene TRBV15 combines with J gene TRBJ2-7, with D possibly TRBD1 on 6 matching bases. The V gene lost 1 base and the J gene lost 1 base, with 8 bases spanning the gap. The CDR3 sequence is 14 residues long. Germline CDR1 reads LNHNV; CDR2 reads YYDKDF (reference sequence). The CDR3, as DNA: TGTGCCACCAGCAGAGTCCAGGGGTCCTACGAGCAGTACTTC. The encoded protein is CATSRVQGSYEQYF.

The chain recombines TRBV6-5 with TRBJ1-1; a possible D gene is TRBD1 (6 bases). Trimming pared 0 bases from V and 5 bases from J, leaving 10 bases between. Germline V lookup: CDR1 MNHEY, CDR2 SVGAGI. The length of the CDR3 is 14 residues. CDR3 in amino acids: CASSYSGGGTEAFF. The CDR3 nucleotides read TGTGCCAGCAGTTACTCTGGGGGCGGAACTGAAGCTTTCTTT.

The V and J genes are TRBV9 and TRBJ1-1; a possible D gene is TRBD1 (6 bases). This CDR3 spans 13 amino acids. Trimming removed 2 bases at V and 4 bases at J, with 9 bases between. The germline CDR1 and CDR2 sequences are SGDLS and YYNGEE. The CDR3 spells CASSVRGGTEAFF. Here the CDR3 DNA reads TGTGCCAGCAGCGTCAGGGGTGGCACTGAAGCTTTCTTT.